Sequencing of this T cell receptor (beta chain) was carried out in a study of blood T cell repertoires in COVID-19. This clone was detected a few times. The method was immunoSEQ multiplex PCR; TCRdb's version includes in-frame clones alone and lacks a portion of them. Found here are approximately 500,000 clones, roughly 89% of them singletons; the top ten hold 0.9%. The CDR3 has 15 amino acids. The germline gives CDR1 MNHNY, CDR2 SVGAGI (reference sequence). Trimming removed 5 bases from V and 6 bases from J, with 19 bases in between. The specimen sequenced was peripheral blood. The rearrangement uses TRBV6-6 and TRBJ1-2; tentative D call: TRBD1 (6 bases). This sequence was found in a man between 18 and 35 years old with COVID-19, enrolled during active disease. The CDR3 is CASSLNRDGTDGYTF. The CDR3 DNA is TGTGCCAGCAGTCTAAACAGGGATGGGACGGATGGCTACACCTTC.